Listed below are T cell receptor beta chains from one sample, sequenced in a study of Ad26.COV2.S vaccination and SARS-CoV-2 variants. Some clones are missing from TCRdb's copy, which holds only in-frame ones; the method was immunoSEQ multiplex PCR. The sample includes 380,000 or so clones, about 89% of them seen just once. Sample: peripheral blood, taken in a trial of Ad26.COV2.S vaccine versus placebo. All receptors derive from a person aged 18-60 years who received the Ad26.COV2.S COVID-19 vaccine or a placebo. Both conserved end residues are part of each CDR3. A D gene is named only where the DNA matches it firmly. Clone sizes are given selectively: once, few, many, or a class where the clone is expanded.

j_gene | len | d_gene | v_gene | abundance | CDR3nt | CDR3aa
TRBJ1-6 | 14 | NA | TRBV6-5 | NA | TGTGCCAGCAGCCGTATAGAACCGGCTTCACCCCTCCACTTT | CASSRIEPASPLHF
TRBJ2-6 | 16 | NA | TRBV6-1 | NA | TGTGCCAGCAGTGTTCAGGACGCTCTAGGGGCCAACGTCCTGACTTTC | CASSVQDALGANVLTF
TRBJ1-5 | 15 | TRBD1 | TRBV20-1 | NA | TGCAGTGCTAGTCGCAGGGGGAATAGCAATCAGCCCCAGCATTTT | CSASRRGNSNQPQHF
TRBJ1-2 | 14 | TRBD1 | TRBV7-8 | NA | TGTGCCAGCAGCCGCAGGGACAGATCCTATGGCTACACCTTC | CASSRRDRSYGYTF
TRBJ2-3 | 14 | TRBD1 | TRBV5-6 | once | TGTGCCAGCAGCTTGGGGACAGGAAAAGAAACGCAGTATTTT | CASSLGTGKETQYF
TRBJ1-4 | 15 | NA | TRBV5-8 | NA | TGTGCCAGCAGCTTGGGGACAGTCCATAATGAAAAACTGTTTTTT | CASSLGTVHNEKLFF
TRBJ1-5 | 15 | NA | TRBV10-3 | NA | TGTGCCATCAGTGAGTCAGGACTGAGCAATCAGCCCCAGCATTTT | CAISESGLSNQPQHF
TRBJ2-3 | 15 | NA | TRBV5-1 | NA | TGCGCCAGCAGCTTGGAAATAGCTCACACAGATACGCAGTATTTT | CASSLEIAHTDTQYF
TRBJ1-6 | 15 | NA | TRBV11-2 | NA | TGTGCCAGCAGCTTAAGTGGGTCCTATAATTCACCCCTCCACTTT | CASSLSGSYNSPLHF
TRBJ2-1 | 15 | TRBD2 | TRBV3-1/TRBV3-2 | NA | TGTGCCAGCAGCCCTGGACTAGCGCATAACAATGAGCAGTTCTTC | CASSPGLAHNNEQFF
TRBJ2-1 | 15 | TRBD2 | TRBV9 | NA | TGTGCCAGCAGCCCATGGACTAGCGGGGATGGTGAGCAGTTCTTC | CASSPWTSGDGEQFF
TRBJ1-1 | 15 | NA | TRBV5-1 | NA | TGCGCCAGCAGCTTGGTCCAGGGACTGAACACTGAAGCTTTCTTT | CASSLVQGLNTEAFF
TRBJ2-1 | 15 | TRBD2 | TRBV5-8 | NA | TGTGCCAGCACCTTGACTAGCGGGAGATTCAATGAGCAGTTCTTC | CASTLTSGRFNEQFF
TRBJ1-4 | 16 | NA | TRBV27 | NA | TGTGCCAGCAGTCCCTGGACAGTTGCCGGCGATGAAAAACTGTTTTTT | CASSPWTVAGDEKLFF
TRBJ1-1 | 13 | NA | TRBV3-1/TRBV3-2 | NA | TGTGCCAGCAGCCAAACCGCTTACACTGAAGCTTTCTTT | CASSQTAYTEAFF
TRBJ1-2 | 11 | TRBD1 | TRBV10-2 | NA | TGCGCCAGCGGGGGACAGTATGGCTACACCTTC | CASGGQYGYTF
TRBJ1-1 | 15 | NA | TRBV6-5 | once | TGTGCCAGCAGTTACGATCCCCGGCGGGGGACTGAAGCTTTCTTT | CASSYDPRRGTEAFF
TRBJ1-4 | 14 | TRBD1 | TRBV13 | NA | TGTGCCAGCAGGCCAGGGGGCGGGAATGAAAAACTGTTTTTT | CASRPGGGNEKLFF
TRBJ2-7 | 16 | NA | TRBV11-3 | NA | TGTGCCAGCAGCTCGCCCCAGGGAAAGAGCTCCTACGAGCAGTACTTC | CASSSPQGKSSYEQYF
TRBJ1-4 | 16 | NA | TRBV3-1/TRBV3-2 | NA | TGTGCCAGCAGCCGGGGGGCCGGAGCAACTAATGAAAAACTGTTTTTT | CASSRGAGATNEKLFF
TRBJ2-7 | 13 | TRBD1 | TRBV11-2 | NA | TGTGCCAGCAGCGGTACAGGGGACTACGAGCAGTACTTC | CASSGTGDYEQYF
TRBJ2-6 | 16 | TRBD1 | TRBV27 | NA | TGTGCCAGCAGCCGGGACAGGGCATCCGGGGCCAACGTCCTGACTTTC | CASSRDRASGANVLTF
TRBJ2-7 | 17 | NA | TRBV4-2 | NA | TGTGCCAGCAGCCAAGAAAGTGCGGCTTCTTCCCCAAACGAGCAGTACTTC | CASSQESAASSPNEQYF
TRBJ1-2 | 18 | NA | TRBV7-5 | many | TGTGCCAGAAGCTACTACATTTCCAGTCATCAGGGTCCCTATGGCTACACCTTC | CARSYYISSHQGPYGYTF
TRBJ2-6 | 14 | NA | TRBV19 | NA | TGTGCCAGTAGCAGGGAAAATGGGGCCAACGTCCTGACTTTC | CASSRENGANVLTF
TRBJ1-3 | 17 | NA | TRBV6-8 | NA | TGTGCCAGCAGTTACTGTGGCCTTAGAACCTCTGGAAACACCATATATTTT | CASSYCGLRTSGNTIYF
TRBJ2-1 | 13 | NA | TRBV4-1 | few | TGCGCCAGCAGCCAAGAATACCTCAATGAGCAGTTCTTC | CASSQEYLNEQFF
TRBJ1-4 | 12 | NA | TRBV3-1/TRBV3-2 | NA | TGTGCCAGCAGCAAAACAGGGGAAAAACTGTTTTTT | CASSKTGEKLFF
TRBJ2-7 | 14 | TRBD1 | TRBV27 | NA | TGTGCCAGCAGTCCACGACAGGGGCCCTACGAGCAGTACTTC | CASSPRQGPYEQYF
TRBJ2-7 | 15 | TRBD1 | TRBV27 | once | TGTGCCAGCAGTCCGCTCGACAGGGCCCCCTACGAGCAGTACTTC | CASSPLDRAPYEQYF
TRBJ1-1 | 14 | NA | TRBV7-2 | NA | TGTGCCAGCAGCTTAGAGGTTCAGGTCTCTGAAGCTTTCTTT | CASSLEVQVSEAFF
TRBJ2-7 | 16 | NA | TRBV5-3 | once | TGTGCCAGAAGCTTGTCCGCGGGGACGGGCTCCTACGAGCAGTACTTC | CARSLSAGTGSYEQYF
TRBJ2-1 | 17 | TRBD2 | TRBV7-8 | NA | TGTGCCAGCAGCTTAGGTGACGTACGGGGGGGCCTAAATGAGCAGTTCTTC | CASSLGDVRGGLNEQFF
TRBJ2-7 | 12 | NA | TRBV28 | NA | TGTGCCAGCAGTTTATCGGGGGTCGAGCAGTACTTC | CASSLSGVEQYF
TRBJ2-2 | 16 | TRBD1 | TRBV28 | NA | TGTGCCAGCAGCCTCGGGCAGGGGGCGGGCACCGGGGAGCTGTTTTTT | CASSLGQGAGTGELFF
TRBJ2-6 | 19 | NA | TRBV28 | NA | TGTGCCAGCAGTTTGTCAGGTCGGATGGGGAGCTCTGGGGCCAACGTCCTGACTTTC | CASSLSGRMGSSGANVLTF
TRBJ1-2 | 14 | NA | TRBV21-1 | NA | TGTGCCAGCAGCCTCGGACAGGGAACCTATGGCTACACCTTC | CASSLGQGTYGYTF
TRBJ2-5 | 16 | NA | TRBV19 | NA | TGTGCCAGTAGTATTAGTAGCCGATCAGTTCGAGAGACCCAGTACTTC | CASSISSRSVRETQYF
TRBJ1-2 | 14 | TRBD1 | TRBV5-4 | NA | TGTGCCAGCAGCTTGGGGGACAGGGACTATGGCTACACCTTC | CASSLGDRDYGYTF
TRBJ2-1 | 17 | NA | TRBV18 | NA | TGTGCCAGCTCACTCGACTCGACGGGAAGCTCCTACAATGAGCAGTTCTTC | CASSLDSTGSSYNEQFF
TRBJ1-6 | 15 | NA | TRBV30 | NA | TGTGCCTGGAGTGTATCGGCCGGGGGATATTCACCCCTCCACTTT | CAWSVSAGGYSPLHF
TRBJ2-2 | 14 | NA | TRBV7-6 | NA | TGTGCCAGCAGCCCACAGGGCTCCACCGGGGAGCTGTTTTTT | CASSPQGSTGELFF
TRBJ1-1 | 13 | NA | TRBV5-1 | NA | TGCGCCAGCAGCTTGGGGGGGACCACTGAAGCTTTCTTT | CASSLGGTTEAFF
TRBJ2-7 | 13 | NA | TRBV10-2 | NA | TGCGCCAGCAGAGGGTGGGAATCCTACGAGCAGTACTTC | CASRGWESYEQYF
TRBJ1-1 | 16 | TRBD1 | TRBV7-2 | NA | TGTGCCAGCAGCTTAGTAGGTGGGACAGTGAACACTGAAGCTTTCTTT | CASSLVGGTVNTEAFF
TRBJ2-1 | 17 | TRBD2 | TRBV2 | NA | TGTGCCAGCAGTGGGACTAGCGGGCAAACCTCCTACAATGAGCAGTTCTTC | CASSGTSGQTSYNEQFF
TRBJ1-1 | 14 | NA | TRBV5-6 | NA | TGTGCCAGCAGCGGCCCAGGGGAGAACACTGAAGCTTTCTTT | CASSGPGENTEAFF
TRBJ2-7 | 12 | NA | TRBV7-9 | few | TGTGCCAGCAGCTTCTCGGAATTTGAGCAGTACTTC | CASSFSEFEQYF
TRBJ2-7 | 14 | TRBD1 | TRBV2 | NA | TGTGCCAGCAGAGCGACAGGGAGAATCTACGAGCAGTACTTC | CASRATGRIYEQYF
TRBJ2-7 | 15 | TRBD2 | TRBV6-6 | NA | TGTGCCAGCAGTTACTCTAGCGGGGGGACCTACGAGCAGTACTTC | CASSYSSGGTYEQYF
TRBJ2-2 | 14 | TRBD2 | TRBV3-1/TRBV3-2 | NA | TGTGCCAGCAGCCCGGGACTAGCGGCCGGGGAGCTGTTTTTT | CASSPGLAAGELFF
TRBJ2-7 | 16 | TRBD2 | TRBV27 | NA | TGTGCCAGCAGTTTTGGCGAAGCGGGAGGGCCGGGCGAGCAGTACTTC | CASSFGEAGGPGEQYF
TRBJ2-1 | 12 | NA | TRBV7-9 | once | TGTGCCAGCAGCCGGACCTACAATGAGCAGTTCTTC | CASSRTYNEQFF
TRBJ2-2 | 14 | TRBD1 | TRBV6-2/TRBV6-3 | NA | TGTGCCAGCAGTTACACAGGGGAAACCGGGGAGCTGTTTTTT | CASSYTGETGELFF
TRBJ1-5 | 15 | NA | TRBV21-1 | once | TGTGCCAGCAGGCACTCGGGGAATAGCAATCAGCCCCAGCATTTT | CASRHSGNSNQPQHF
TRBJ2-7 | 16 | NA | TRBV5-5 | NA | TGTGCCAGCAGGCAAAACCCACTAGTTCCCTCCTACGAGCAGTACTTC | CASRQNPLVPSYEQYF
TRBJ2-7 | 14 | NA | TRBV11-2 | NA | TGTGCCAGCAGCTTAATGCCAGCGGGCTACGAGCAGTACTTC | CASSLMPAGYEQYF
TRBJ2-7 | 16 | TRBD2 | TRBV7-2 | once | TGTGCCAGCAGCTTAGCCACTAGCGGGAGTTCCTACGAGCAGTACTTC | CASSLATSGSSYEQYF
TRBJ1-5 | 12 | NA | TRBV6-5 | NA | TGTGCCAGCACGGACGGATTGCAGCCCCAGCATTTT | CASTDGLQPQHF